The 9 T cell receptor beta chains below were found in one sample sequenced in a study of blood T cells in healthy people across ages. The authors ran a second PCR of roughly 6 to 12 cycles using a sample-barcoded 5' primer and a J-beta primer mix. TCRdb recomputed calls from the 5' RACE reads with MiXCR, one row per CDR3 protein. The repertoire holds 650,000 to 800,000 distinct CDR3 sequences, with under 65% as singletons. The sample was blood. These receptor sequences come from an elderly woman in good health.

The chain combines TRBV11-2 with TRBJ2-4; D possibly corresponds to TRBD1 (5 bases). Germline V gives CDR1 SGHAT, CDR2 FQNNGV. Deletions cut 7 bases from V and 6 bases from J, with 16 bases between. This CDR3 is built from 14 residues. CDR3: CASNSQGLRNIQYF. Here the CDR3 DNA reads TGTGCCAGCAACTCGCAGGGATTGAGAAACATTCAGTACTTC.

J is TRBJ1-2 and V is TRBV6-2 or TRBV6-3, with D hard to call. From germline, CDR1 is MNHEY and CDR2 SVGEGT. Trimming took 10 bases from V and 8 from J, leaving 14 bases between them. The length of the CDR3 is 11 residues. CDR3 region: CATDSGWGYTF. The CDR3 DNA follows: TGTGCCACCGATTCGGGATGGGGCTACACCTTC.

This sequence joins TRBV10-3 and TRBJ2-5; D is perhaps TRBD1 or TRBD2 (5 bases each). The CDR3 runs to 15 residues. V was shortened by 4 bases and J by 13 bases, with 25 bases between the two germline ends. Germline values: CDR1 ENHRY, CDR2 SYGVKD. CDR3 sequence reads: CAISVMRGPPNERYF. The CDR3 DNA reads as TGTGCCATCAGTGTGATGAGGGGACCTCCAAATGAGCGGTACTTC.

This clonotype turned up a few times. The chain links TRBV15 to TRBJ1-6; no firm D call. Germline assignment: CDR1 LNHNV and CDR2 YYDKDF (reference sequence). The CDR3 is made up of 14 amino acids. V was pared by 2 bases and J by 10 bases, with 12 bases between. CDR3 nucleotides: TGTGCCACCAGCAGAAATGAGGAATACTCACCCCTCCACTTT. Amino acid sequence: CATSRNEEYSPLHF.

This clonotype showed up many times. The rearrangement joins TRBV6-6 to TRBJ2-3; 7 bases fit TRBD2. The CDR3 is made up of 16 amino acids. With 4 bases clipped from V and 4 bases from J, the junction kept 11 bases outside the gene matches. Germline CDR1 MNHNY, CDR2 SVGAGI (reference sequence). The CDR3 spells CASSSLVGGDSDTQYF. The CDR3 nucleotides are TGTGCCAGCAGTTCCCTTGTGGGGGGGGATTCAGATACGCAGTATTTT.

On this clonotype itself: Possible read error: a much larger clone is one base away. The chain links TRBV12-3 or TRBV12-4 to TRBJ1-2, with a tentative D call TRBD1 (5 bases). V shed 7 bases and J shed 8 bases, with 17 bases lying between them. There are 13 residues in the CDR3. This chain's CDR3 is CASIPPLTVGYTF. DNA for the CDR3: TGTGCCAGCATTCCCCCTCTGACAGTCGGCTACACCTTC.

This clonotype was seen once. The junction shows a germline mismatch at one end, possibly a read error. The V and J genes are TRBV7-9 and TRBJ2-3; D possibly uses TRBD1 or TRBD2 (5 bases each). This CDR3 has 16 amino acids. Per germline, CDR1 SEHNR and CDR2 FQNEAQ (reference sequence). Written as DNA, the CDR3 is TGTGCCAGTAGCTCGGGGAGTGGGGCGACCACAGATACGCAGTATTTT. Protein: CASSSGSGATTDTQYF.

The chain carries TRBV11-2 and TRBJ1-2; D is possibly TRBD1 (6 bases). This CDR3 has 14 residues. V was shortened by 4 bases and J by 2 bases, with 11 bases between the two germline ends. Germline V gene sequence: CDR1 SGHAT, CDR2 FQNNGV. The CDR3 reads CASSSTQGNYGYTF. The CDR3 DNA reads as TGTGCCAGCAGCTCCACTCAGGGGAACTATGGCTACACCTTC.

Points on this clonotype: A much larger clone differs by one base, so this may be a read error. The chain is built from TRBV29-1 and TRBJ2-7, with D perhaps matching TRBD1 or TRBD2 (6 bases each). The CDR3 is 12 amino acids. CDR1 is SQVTM and CDR2 is ANQGSEA in the germline V gene. The V end lost 4 bases, the J end lost 2 bases, and 9 bases lay between the germline ends. The CDR3 nucleotides are TGCAGCGTTGTAAGGGGGGCCTACGAGCAGTACTTC. This gives the protein CSVVRGAYEQYF.